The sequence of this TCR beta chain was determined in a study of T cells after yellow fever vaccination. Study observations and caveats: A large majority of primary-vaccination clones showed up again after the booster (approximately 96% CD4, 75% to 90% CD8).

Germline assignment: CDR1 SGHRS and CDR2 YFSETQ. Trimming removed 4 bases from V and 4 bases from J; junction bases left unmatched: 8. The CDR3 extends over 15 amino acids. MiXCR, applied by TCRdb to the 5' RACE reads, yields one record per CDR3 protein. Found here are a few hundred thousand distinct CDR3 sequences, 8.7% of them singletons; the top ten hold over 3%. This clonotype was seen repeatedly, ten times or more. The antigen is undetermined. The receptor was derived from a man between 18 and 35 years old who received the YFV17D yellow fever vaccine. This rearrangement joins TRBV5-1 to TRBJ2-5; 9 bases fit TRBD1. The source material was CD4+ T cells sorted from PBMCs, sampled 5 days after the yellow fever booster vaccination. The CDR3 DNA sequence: TGCGCCAGCAGCGCTACAGGGGGCCGGGGAGAGACCCAGTACTTC. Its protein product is CASSATGGRGETQYF.